This T cell receptor (beta chain) was observed in a study of cytomegalovirus exposure and HLA in healthy donors. PCR involved 60 Vbeta and 13 Jbeta primers. Libraries were prepared by immunoSEQ multiplex PCR; TCRdb keeps only in-frame clonotypes and omits some of them. This sample has under 200,000 clones, with around 75% found just once. This clone was seen a handful of times. This sequence originates from a woman under 40 in good health and CMV-seronegative. The sample consisted of PBMCs.

Here the CDR3 reads CASSQVQTEAFF. DNA for the CDR3: TGTGCCAGCAGCCAAGTTCAGACTGAAGCTTTCTTT. This chain connects TRBV14 to TRBJ1-1; the D is unclear. From germline, CDR1 is SGHDN and CDR2 FVKESK. V lost 1 base and J 5 bases, leaving 5 bases between the germline ends. There are 12 residues in the CDR3. The full variable domain, with the rest looked up from reference TRBV14 and TRBJ1-1, is EAGVTQFPSHSVIEKGQTVTLRCDPISGHDNLYWYRRVMGKEIKFLLHFVKESKQDESGMPNNRFLAERTGGTYSTLKVQPAELEDSGVYFCASSQVQTEAFFGQGTRLTVV.